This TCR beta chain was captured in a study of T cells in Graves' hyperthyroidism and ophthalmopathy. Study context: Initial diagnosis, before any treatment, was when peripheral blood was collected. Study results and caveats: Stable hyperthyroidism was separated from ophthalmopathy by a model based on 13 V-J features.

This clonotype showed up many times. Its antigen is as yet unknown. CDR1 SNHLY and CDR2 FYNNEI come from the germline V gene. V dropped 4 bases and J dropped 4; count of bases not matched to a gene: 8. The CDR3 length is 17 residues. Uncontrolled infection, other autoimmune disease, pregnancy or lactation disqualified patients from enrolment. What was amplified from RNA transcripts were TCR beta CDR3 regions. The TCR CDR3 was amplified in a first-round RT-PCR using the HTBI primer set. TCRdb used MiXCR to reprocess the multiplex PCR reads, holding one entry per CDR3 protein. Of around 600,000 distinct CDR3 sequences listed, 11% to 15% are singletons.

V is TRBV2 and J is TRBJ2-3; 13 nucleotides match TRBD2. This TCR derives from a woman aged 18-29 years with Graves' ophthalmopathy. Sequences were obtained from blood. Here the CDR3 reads CASSVLAGGNSADTQYF. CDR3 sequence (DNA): TGTGCCAGCAGTGTACTAGCGGGAGGGAATTCCGCAGATACGCAGTATTTT.